Included here is one T cell receptor (beta chain) sequence, with context. This entry comes from a study of cytomegalovirus exposure and HLA in healthy donors. The PCR had 60 Vbeta and 13 Jbeta primers. Data came from immunoSEQ multiplex PCR; TCRdb stores just in-frame clones and leaves some out. The sample lists 130,000 to 150,000 clones, around 84% occurring once. Sequencing was carried out using PBMCs. This TCR derives from a man aged 35 to 55 in good health and CMV-seropositive.

CDR3 protein: CASTDRVEKLFF. CDR3 nucleotides: TGTGCCAGTACCGACAGGGTTGAAAAACTGTTTTTT. The chain links TRBV19 to TRBJ1-4; 7 bases map to TRBD1. The CDR3 consists of 12 residues. Germline V gives CDR1 LNHDA, CDR2 SQIVND (reference sequence). V lost 7 bases to trimming and J lost 7 bases; unmatched junction nucleotides: 3.